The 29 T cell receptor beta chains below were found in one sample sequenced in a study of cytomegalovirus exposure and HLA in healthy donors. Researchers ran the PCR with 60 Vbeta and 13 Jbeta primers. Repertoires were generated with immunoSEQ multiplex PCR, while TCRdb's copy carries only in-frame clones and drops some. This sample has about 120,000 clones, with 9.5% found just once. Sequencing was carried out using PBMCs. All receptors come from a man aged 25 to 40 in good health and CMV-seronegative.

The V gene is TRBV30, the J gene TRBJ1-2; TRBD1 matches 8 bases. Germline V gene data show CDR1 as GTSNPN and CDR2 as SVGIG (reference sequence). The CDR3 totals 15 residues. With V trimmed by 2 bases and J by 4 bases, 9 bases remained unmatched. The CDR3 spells CAWSYATGGGYGYTF. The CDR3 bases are TGTGCCTGGAGTTACGCTACAGGGGGAGGCTATGGCTACACCTTC.

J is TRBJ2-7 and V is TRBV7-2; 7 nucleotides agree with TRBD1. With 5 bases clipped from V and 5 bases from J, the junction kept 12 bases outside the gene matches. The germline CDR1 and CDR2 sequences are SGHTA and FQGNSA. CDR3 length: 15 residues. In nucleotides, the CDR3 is TGTGCCAGCAGCCCCCTCGGGCAGGGGGTTGACGAGCAGTACTTC. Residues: CASSPLGQGVDEQYF.

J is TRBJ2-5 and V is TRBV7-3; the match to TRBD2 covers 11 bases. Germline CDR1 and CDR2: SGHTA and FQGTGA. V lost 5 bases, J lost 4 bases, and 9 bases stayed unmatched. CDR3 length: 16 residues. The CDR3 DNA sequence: TGTGCCAGCAGCCCCAGACTAGCGGGAAGCGGAGAGACCCAGTACTTC. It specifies CASSPRLAGSGETQYF.

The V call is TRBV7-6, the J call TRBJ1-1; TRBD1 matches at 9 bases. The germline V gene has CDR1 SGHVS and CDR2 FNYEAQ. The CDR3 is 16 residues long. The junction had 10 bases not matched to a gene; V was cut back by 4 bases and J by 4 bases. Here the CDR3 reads CASSSTGTGITTEAFF. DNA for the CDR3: TGTGCCAGCAGCTCGACCGGGACAGGGATCACCACTGAAGCTTTCTTT.

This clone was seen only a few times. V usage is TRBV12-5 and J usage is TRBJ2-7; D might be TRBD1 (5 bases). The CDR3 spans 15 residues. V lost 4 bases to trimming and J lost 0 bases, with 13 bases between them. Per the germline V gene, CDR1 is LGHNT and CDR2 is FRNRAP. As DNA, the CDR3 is TGTGCTAGTGGTTCGGCCCAGGGCTACTCCTACGAGCAGTACTTC. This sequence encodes CASGSAQGYSYEQYF.

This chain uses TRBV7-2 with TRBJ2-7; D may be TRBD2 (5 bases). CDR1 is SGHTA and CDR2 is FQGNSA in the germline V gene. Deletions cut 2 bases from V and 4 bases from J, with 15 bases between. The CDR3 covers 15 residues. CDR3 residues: CASSLSRGEFYEQYF. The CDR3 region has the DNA TGTGCCAGCAGCTTATCACGGGGAGAATTTTACGAGCAGTACTTC. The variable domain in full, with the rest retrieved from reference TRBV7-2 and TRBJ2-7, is GAGVSQSPSNKVTEKGKDVELRCDPISGHTALYWYRQSLGQGLEFLIYFQGNSAPDKSGLPSDRFSAERTGGSVSTLTIQRTQQEDSAVYLCASSLSRGEFYEQYFGPGTRLTVT.

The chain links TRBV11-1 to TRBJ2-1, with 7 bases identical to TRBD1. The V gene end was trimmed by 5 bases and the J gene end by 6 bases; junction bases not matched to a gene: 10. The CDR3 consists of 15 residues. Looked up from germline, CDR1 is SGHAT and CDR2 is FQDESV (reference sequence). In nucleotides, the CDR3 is TGTGCCAGCAGCCGCAGGGGGTTTGAGTCCAATGAGCAGTTCTTC. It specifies CASSRRGFESNEQFF.

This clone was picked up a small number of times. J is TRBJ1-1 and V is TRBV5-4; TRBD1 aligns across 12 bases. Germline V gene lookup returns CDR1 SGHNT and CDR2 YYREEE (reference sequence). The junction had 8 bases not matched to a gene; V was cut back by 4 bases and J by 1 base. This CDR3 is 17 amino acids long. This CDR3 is CASSGDRGPVTNTEAFF. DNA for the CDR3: TGTGCCAGCAGCGGGGACAGGGGGCCGGTAACGAACACTGAAGCTTTCTTT.

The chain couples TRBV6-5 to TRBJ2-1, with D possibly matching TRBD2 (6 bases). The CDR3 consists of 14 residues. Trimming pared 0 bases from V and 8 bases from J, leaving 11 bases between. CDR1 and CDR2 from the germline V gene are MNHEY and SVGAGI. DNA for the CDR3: TGTGCCAGCAGTTACTCGAGCTGGGGGGATGAGCAGTTCTTC. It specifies CASSYSSWGDEQFF.

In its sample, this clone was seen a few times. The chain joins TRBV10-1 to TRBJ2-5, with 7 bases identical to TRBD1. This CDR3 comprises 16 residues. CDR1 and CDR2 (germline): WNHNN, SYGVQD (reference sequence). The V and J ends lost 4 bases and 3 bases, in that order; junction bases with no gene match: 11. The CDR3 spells CASSAASGQQKETQYF. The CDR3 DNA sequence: TGCGCCAGCAGTGCTGCATCGGGACAGCAAAAAGAGACCCAGTACTTC.

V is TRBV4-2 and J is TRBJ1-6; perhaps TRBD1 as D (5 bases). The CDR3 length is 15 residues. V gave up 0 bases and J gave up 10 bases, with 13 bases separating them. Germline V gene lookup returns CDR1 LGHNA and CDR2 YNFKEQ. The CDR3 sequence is CASSQEAESGSPLHF. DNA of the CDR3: TGTGCCAGCAGCCAAGAGGCAGAATCAGGGTCACCCCTCCACTTT.

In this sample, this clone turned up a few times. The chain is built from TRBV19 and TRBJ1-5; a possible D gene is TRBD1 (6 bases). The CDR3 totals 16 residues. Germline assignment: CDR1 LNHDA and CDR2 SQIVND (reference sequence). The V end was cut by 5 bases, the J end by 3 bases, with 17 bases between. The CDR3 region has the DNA TGTGCCAGTAGTCTCAGGAGGACAGCTTTCAATCAGCCCCAGCATTTT. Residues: CASSLRRTAFNQPQHF.

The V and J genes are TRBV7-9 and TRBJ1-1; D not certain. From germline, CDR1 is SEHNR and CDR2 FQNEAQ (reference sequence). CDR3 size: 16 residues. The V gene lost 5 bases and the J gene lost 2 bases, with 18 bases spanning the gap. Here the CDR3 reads CASSLRGSYLNTEAFF. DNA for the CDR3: TGTGCCAGCAGCCTGAGAGGCAGTTACTTAAACACTGAAGCTTTCTTT.

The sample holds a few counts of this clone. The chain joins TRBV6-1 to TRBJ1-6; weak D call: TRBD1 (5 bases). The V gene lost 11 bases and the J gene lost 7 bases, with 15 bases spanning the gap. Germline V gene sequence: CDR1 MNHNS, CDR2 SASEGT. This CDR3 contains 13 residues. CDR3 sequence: CASPAGGNSPLHF. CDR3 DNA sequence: TGTGCCTCCCCTGCGGGGGGGAATTCACCCCTCCACTTT.

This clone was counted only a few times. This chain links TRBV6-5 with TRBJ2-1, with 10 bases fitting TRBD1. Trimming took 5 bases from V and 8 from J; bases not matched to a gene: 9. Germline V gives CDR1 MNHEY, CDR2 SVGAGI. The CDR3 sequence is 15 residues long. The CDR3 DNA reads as TGTGCCAGCAGTCAGCCGGGACAGGGGAGGGATGAGCAGTTCTTC. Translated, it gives CASSQPGQGRDEQFF.

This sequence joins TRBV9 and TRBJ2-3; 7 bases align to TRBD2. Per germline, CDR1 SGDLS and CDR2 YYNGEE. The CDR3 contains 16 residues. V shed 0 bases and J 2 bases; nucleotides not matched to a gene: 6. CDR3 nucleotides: TGTGCCAGCAGCGTAGAACTAGCGCCTGTCACAGATACGCAGTATTTT. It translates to CASSVELAPVTDTQYF.

CDR3 region: CASSSSASGGADTQYF. In DNA, the CDR3 is TGTGCCAGCAGCTCCTCGGCTAGCGGTGGGGCAGATACGCAGTATTTT. The chain has TRBV7-9 and TRBJ2-3, with 7 bases that match TRBD2. The CDR3 runs to 16 residues. V shed 4 bases and J 4 bases; nucleotides not matched to a gene: 11. The V gene's germline CDR1 is SEHNR and CDR2 FQNEAQ (reference sequence).

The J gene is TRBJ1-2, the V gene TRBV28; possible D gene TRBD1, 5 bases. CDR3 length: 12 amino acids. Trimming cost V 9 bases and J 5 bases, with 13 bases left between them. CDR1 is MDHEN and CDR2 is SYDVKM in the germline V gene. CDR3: CASAGRGYGYTF. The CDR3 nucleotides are TGTGCCAGTGCAGGGCGAGGTTATGGCTACACCTTC.

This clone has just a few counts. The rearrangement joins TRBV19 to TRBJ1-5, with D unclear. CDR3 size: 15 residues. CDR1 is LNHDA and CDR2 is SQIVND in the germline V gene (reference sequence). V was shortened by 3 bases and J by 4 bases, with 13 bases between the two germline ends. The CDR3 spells CASSIRGGINQPQHF. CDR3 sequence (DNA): TGTGCCAGTAGTATCCGGGGAGGGATTAATCAGCCCCAGCATTTT.

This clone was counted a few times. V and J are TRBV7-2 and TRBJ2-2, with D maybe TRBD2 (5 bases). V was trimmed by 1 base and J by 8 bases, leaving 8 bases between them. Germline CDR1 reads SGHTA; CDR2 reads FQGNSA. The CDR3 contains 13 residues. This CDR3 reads CASSLVRGGELFF. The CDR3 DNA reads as TGTGCCAGCAGCTTAGTTCGGGGAGGGGAGCTGTTTTTT.

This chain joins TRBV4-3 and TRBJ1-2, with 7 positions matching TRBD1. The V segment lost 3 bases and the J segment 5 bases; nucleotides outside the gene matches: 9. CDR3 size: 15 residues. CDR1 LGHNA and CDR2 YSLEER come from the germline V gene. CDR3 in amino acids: CASSQERQGWYGYTF. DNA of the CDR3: TGCGCCAGCAGCCAGGAAAGACAGGGTTGGTATGGCTACACCTTC.

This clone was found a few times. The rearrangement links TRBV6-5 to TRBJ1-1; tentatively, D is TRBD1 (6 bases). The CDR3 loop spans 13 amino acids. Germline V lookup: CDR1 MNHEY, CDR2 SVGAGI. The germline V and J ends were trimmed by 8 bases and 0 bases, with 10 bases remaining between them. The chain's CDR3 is CASSGQLNTEAFF. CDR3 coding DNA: TGTGCCAGCTCCGGACAGTTGAACACTGAAGCTTTCTTT.

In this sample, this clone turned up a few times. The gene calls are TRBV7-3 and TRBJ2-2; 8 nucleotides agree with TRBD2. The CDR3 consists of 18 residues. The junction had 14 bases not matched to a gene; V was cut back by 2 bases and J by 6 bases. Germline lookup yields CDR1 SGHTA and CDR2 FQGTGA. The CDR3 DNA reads TGTGCCAGCAGCTTAGGTCCCCCGGGGGGGGCGCTCCCCGGGGAGCTGTTTTTT. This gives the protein CASSLGPPGGALPGELFF. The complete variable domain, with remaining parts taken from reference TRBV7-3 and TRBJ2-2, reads GAGVSQTPSNKVTEKGKYVELRCDPISGHTALYWYRQSLGQGPEFLIYFQGTGAADDSGLPNDRFFAVRPEGSVSTLKIQRTERGDSAVYLCASSLGPPGGALPGELFFGEGSRLTVL.

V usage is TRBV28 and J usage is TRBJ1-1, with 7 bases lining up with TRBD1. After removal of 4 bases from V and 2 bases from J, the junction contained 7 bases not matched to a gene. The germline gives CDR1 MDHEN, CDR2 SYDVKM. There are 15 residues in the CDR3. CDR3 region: CASSSPRQGNTEAFF. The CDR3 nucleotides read TGTGCCAGCAGTTCGCCCCGACAGGGAAACACTGAAGCTTTCTTT.

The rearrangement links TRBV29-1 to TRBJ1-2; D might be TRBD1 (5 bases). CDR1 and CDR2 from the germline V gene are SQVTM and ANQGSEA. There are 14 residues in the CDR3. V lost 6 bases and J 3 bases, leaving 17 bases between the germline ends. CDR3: CSVPEGPGYYGYTF. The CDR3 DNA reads TGCAGCGTCCCCGAAGGTCCAGGGTACTATGGCTACACCTTC.

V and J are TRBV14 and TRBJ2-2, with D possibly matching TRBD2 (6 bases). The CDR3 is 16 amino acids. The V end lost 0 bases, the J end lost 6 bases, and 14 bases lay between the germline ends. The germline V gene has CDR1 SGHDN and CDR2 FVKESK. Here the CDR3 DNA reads TGTGCCAGCAGCCAAGACACTAGCCTAAAGGCCGGGGAGCTGTTTTTT. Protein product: CASSQDTSLKAGELFF.

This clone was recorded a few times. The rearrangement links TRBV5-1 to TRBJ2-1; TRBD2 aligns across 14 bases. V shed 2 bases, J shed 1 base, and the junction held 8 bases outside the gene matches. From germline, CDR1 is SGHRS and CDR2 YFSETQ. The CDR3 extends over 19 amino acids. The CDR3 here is CASSFTGTSGRGSYNEQFF. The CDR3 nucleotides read TGCGCCAGCAGCTTCACCGGGACTAGCGGGAGAGGATCCTACAATGAGCAGTTCTTC.

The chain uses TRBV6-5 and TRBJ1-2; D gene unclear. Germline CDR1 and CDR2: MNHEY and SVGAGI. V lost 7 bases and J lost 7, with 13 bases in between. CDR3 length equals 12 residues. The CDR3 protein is CASTNNWSGYTF. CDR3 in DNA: TGTGCCAGCACAAATAACTGGTCTGGCTACACCTTC.

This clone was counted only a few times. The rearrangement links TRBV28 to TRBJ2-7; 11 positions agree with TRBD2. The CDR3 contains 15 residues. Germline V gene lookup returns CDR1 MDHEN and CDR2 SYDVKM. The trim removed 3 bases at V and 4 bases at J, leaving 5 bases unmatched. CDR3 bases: TGTGCCAGCAGTTTTATAGCGGGAGGGCGATACGAGCAGTACTTC. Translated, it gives CASSFIAGGRYEQYF.